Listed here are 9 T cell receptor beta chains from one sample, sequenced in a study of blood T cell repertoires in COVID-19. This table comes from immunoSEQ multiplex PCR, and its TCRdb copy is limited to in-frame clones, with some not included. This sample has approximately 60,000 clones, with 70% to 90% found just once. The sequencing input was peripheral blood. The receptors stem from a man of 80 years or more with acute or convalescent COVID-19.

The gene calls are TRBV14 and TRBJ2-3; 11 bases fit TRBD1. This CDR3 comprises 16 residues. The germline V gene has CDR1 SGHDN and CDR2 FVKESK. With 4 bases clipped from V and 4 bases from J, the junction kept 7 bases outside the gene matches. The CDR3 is CASSPLWGQGADTQYF. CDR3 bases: TGTGCCAGCAGCCCTTTATGGGGACAGGGGGCAGATACGCAGTATTTT.

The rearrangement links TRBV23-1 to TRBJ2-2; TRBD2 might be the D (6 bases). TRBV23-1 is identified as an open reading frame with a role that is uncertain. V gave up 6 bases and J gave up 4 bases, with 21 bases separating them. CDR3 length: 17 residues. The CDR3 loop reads CASSLELLRRGTGELFF. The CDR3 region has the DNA TGCGCCAGCAGCTTAGAACTGCTGAGGCGGGGCACCGGGGAGCTGTTTTTT.

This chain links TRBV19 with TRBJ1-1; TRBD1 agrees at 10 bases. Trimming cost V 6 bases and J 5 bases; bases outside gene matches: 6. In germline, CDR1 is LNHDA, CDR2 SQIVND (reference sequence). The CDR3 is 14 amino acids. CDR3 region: CASRVAGQGTEAFF. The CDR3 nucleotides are TGTGCCAGTAGGGTTGCGGGACAGGGGACTGAAGCTTTCTTT.

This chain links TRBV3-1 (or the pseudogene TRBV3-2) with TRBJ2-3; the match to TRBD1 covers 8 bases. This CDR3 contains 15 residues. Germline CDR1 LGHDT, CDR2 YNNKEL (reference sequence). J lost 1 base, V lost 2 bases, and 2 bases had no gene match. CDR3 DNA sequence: TGTGCCAGCAGCCAACGGGGACAGGGCACAGATACGCAGTATTTT. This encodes CASSQRGQGTDTQYF.

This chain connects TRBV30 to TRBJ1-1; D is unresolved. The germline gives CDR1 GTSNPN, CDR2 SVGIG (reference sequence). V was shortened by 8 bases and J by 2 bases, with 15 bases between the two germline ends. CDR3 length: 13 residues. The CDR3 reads CAQNPPGNTEAFF. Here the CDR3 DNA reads TGTGCCCAAAACCCGCCGGGTAACACTGAAGCTTTCTTT.

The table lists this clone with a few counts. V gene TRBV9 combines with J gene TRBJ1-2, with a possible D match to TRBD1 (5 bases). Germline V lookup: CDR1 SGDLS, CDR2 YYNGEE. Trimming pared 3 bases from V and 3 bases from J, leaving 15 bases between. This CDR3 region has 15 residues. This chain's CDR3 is CASSEISSGDYGYTF. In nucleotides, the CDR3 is TGTGCCAGCAGCGAAATCTCGTCGGGGGACTATGGCTACACCTTC.

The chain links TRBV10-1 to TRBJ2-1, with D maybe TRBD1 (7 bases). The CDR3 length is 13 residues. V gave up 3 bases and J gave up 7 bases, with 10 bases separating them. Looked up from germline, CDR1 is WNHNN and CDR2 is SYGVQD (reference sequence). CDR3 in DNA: TGCGCCAGCAGTGAACAGGGGAGGAATGAGCAGTTCTTC. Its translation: CASSEQGRNEQFF.

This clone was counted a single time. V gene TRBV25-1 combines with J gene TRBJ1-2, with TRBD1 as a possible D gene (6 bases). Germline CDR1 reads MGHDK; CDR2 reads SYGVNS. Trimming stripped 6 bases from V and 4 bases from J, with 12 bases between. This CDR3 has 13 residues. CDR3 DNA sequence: TGTGCCAGCAGCCCACAGGGTGGCTATGGCTACACCTTC. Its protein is CASSPQGGYGYTF.

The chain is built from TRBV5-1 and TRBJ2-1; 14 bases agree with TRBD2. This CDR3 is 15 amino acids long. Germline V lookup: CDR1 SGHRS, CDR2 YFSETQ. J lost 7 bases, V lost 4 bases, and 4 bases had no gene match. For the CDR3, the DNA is TGCGCCAGCAGCCTCTGGACTAGCGGGGGGAATGAGCAGTTCTTC. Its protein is CASSLWTSGGNEQFF.